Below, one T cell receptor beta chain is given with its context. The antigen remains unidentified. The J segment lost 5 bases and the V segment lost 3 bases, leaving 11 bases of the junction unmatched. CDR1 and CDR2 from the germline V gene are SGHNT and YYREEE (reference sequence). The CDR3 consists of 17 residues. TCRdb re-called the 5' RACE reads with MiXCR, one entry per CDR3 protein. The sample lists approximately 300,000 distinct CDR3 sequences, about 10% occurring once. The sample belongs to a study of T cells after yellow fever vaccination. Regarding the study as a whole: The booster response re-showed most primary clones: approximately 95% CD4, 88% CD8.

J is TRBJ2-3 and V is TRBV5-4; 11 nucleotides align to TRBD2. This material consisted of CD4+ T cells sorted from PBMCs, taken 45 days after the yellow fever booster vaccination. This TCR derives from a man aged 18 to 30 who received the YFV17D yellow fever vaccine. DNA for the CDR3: TGTGCCAGCAGCTCCGGGGTAGCGGGGGGGCGAAAAGATACGCAGTATTTT. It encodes CASSSGVAGGRKDTQYF.